These T cell receptor beta chains were read from a single sample in a study of T cell clones after liver transplantation. Measured with immunoSEQ multiplex PCR; TCRdb has only the in-frame clones, and not every one. The data show 49,000 or so clones, 65% to 80% seen once. The sequencing here drew on CD4+ T cells from blood, taken around 4.5 years after liver transplant. These TCRs come from a human patient who received a liver transplant. Some T cells may arise from the graft donor. Each CDR3 is given with its conserved first and last residue. A D gene is named only where the DNA matches it firmly. Part of the rows lack a size; the others show once, few, many or a class for expanded clones.

j_call v_call clone_size d_call cdr3_nt cdr3_aa
TRBJ1-5 TRBV6-5 - - TGTGCCAGCAGTGAAATGAGGGGCAATCAGCCCCAGCATTTT CASSEMRGNQPQHF
TRBJ1-1 TRBV11-2 - - TGTGCCAGCAGCCGGAGGGACCTGAACACTGAAGCTTTCTTT CASSRRDLNTEAFF
TRBJ1-5 TRBV19 few - TGTGCCAGTAGTATAGCCCTGGGGGGCAATCAGCCCCAGCATTTT CASSIALGGNQPQHF
TRBJ1-5 TRBV18 - - TGTGCCAGCTCCAGGGAATTCTCGAGCAATCAGCCCCAGCATTTT CASSREFSSNQPQHF
TRBJ2-1 TRBV15 - TRBD1 TGTGCCACCAGCGCAGACAGGGTAATGTACAATGAGCAGTTCTTC CATSADRVMYNEQFF
TRBJ2-7 TRBV23-1 - TRBD1 TGCGCCAGCAGTCTGGGGGACAGGGGGACCGCAGTGCACGAGCAGTACTTC CASSLGDRGTAVHEQYF
TRBJ2-3 TRBV11-2 once - TGTGCCAGCAGCTTGTTTTACGATACGCAGTATTTT CASSLFYDTQYF
TRBJ1-1 TRBV13 - TRBD1 TGTGCCAGCAGCTTAAGGTCCTGGGGACAGCAAAACACTGAAGCTTTCTTT CASSLRSWGQQNTEAFF
TRBJ2-3 TRBV9 - TRBD1 TGTGCCAGCAGCGTACAGGGGGCAGGCACAGATACGCAGTATTTT CASSVQGAGTDTQYF
TRBJ2-3 TRBV5-4 - TRBD2 TGTGCCAGCAGCTTCCGAATAGCGGGGAATACAGATACGCAGTATTTT CASSFRIAGNTDTQYF
TRBJ1-5 TRBV21-1 - - TGTGCCAGCAGCAAAAGCTCCCTTACACTCAGGGGGAGCAATCAGCCCCAGCATTTT CASSKSSLTLRGSNQPQHF
TRBJ1-1 TRBV11-3 few - TGTGCCAGCGGTTTCAGGAACACTGAAGCTTTCTTT CASGFRNTEAFF
TRBJ2-3 TRBV7-8 - - TGTGCCAGCAGCCGAGGCAGGGAGGTGAATACGCAGTATTTT CASSRGREVNTQYF
TRBJ1-2 TRBV6-6 few TRBD1 TGTGCCAGCAGCCCCGACAGGGCTAACTATGGCTACACCTTC CASSPDRANYGYTF
TRBJ2-7 TRBV5-4 - TRBD1 TGTGCCAGCAGCTTGGGTGGACAGGGGTCCCCCTCCTACGAGCAGTACTTC CASSLGGQGSPSYEQYF
TRBJ2-3 TRBV18 - TRBD1 TGTGCCTCACGTGGGCAGGGGGCCCCAAGCACAGATACGCAGTATTTT CASRGQGAPSTDTQYF
TRBJ1-4 TRBV6-1 - - TGTGCCAGCAGCCCACGAACCGGCGAAAAACTGTTTTTT CASSPRTGEKLFF
TRBJ2-5 TRBV5-6 - TRBD1 TGTGCCAGCAGCCGTGCGGGACAGGGGGTCCGGGAGACCCAGTACTTC CASSRAGQGVRETQYF
TRBJ2-7 TRBV9 - - TGTGCCAGCAGCGTATCGACCATCGGGACGGGCTACGAGCAGTACTTC CASSVSTIGTGYEQYF
TRBJ1-2 TRBV6-5 - TRBD1 TGTGCCAGCAGCCCTAAGCTTCCAGGGGGAGGCTACACCTTC CASSPKLPGGGYTF
TRBJ1-4 TRBV28 - - TGTGCCAGCAGCGGCCCTTCTAGGATAGAAAAACTGTTTTTT CASSGPSRIEKLFF
TRBJ2-3 TRBV4-1 - - TGCGCCAGCAGCCAAGTAGTGGGGGTGAGCACAGATACGCAGTATTTT CASSQVVGVSTDTQYF
TRBJ1-3 TRBV6-5 - - TGTGCCAGCTCCCGAGACCAGGGGACTGGAAACACCATATATTTT CASSRDQGTGNTIYF
TRBJ2-3 TRBV15 - - TGTGCCACCAGCAGCGGGTGGGGCACAGATACGCAGTATTTT CATSSGWGTDTQYF
TRBJ1-3 TRBV6-1 few TRBD1 TGTGCCAGCAGTGAACCGGACAGGGGGCTGGACACCATATATTTT CASSEPDRGLDTIYF
TRBJ1-1 TRBV11-1 - - TGTGCCAGCAGCCGAGGGGACGTCTACACTGAAGCTTTCTTT CASSRGDVYTEAFF
TRBJ2-1 TRBV6-4 - TRBD2 TGTGCCAGCAGGGTAGCGGGGGGCAGCAATGAGCAGTTCTTC CASRVAGGSNEQFF
TRBJ2-5 TRBV7-2 - - TGTGCCAGCAGCTTAGTGGCACAGACCCAGTACTTC CASSLVAQTQYF
TRBJ1-2 TRBV5-6 once TRBD1 TGTGCCAGCAGCTCCTCCGGGGACAGGGGAAAGGGCTATGGCTACACCTTC CASSSSGDRGKGYGYTF
TRBJ1-5 TRBV19 - - TGTGCCAGTAGTTTTTCCGGCGGGCAGTCCCAGCATTTT CASSFSGGQSQHF
TRBJ1-4 TRBV19 few - TGTGCCAGTAGTATGCCTGGGATCAACGAAAAACTGTTTTTT CASSMPGINEKLFF
TRBJ1-2 TRBV5-4 few - TGTGCCAGCAGCTTGTCGCTTTTAGGCGGTGGCTACACCTTC CASSLSLLGGGYTF
TRBJ2-6 TRBV18 - - TGTGCCAGCTCGTACGACAGACTGATCTCTGGGGCCAACGTCCTGACTTTC CASSYDRLISGANVLTF
TRBJ1-1 TRBV18 - - TGTGCCAGCTCACCACCGGACGGATCCCACACTGAAGCTTTCTTT CASSPPDGSHTEAFF
TRBJ2-7 TRBV28 medium-sized TRBD1 TGTGCCAGCAGTTCGGGACAGCTAACCTCCTACGAGCAGTACTTC CASSSGQLTSYEQYF
TRBJ1-5 TRBV28 - TRBD1 TGTGCCAGCAGTTTAAGCAGGGGGCTTGGGGGGTCGTACGATCAGCCCCAGCATTTT CASSLSRGLGGSYDQPQHF
TRBJ2-3 TRBV9 - - TGTGCCAGCAGCGTAGGCGGGCCAATCACAGATACGCAGTATTTT CASSVGGPITDTQYF
TRBJ2-1 TRBV2 - TRBD2 TGTGCCAGCACCCGCCAGGTGGGACTAGCTCTTGTGCAGTTCTTC CASTRQVGLALVQFF